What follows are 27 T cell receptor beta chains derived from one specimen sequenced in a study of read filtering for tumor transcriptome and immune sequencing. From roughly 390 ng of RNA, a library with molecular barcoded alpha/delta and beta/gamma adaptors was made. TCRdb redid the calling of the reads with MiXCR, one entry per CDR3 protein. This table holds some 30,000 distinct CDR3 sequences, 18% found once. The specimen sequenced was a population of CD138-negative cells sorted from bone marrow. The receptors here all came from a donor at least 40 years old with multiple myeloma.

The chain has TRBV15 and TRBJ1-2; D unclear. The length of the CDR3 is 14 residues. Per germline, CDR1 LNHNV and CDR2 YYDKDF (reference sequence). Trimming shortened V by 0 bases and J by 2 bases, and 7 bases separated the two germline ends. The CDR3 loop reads CATSRERGNYGYTF. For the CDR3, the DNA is TGTGCCACCAGCAGAGAGCGCGGCAACTATGGCTACACCTTC.

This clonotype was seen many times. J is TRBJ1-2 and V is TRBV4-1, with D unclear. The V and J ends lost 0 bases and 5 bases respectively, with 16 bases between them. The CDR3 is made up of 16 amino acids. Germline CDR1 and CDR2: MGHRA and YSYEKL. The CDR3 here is CASSQDQVSQLYGYTF. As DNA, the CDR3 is TGCGCCAGCAGCCAAGATCAGGTTTCACAGTTGTATGGCTACACCTTC.

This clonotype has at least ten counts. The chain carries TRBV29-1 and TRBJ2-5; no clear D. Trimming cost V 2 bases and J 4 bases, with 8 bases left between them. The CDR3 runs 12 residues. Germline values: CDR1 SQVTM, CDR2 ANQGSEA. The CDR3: CSVEYGPETQYF. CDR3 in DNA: TGCAGCGTTGAATATGGGCCAGAGACCCAGTACTTC.

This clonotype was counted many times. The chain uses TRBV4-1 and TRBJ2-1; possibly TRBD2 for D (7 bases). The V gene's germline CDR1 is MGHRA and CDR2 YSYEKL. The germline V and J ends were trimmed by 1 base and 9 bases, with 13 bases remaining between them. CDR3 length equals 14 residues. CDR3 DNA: TGCGCCAGCAGCCAAGTTGGGGGGGCCAGTGAGCAGTTCTTC. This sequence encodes CASSQVGGASEQFF.

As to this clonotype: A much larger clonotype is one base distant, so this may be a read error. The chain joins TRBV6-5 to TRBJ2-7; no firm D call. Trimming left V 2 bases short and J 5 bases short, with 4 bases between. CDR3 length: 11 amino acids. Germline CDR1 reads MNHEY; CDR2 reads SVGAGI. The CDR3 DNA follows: TGTGCCAGCAGTTACCACAACGAGCAGTACTTC. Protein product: CASSYHNEQYF.

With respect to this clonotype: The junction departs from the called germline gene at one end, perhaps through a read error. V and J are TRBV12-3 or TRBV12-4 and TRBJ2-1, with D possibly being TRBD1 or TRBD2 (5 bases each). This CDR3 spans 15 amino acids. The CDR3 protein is CAISFGGSANNGQFF. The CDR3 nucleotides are TGTGCCATCAGTTTTGGGGGAAGTGCAAACAATGGGCAGTTCTTC.

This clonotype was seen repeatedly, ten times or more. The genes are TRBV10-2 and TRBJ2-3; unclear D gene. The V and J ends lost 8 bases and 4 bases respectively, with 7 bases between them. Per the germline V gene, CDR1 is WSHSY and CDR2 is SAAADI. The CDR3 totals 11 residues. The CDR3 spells CASGPSDTQYF. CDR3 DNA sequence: TGCGCCAGCGGCCCTTCAGATACGCAGTATTTT.

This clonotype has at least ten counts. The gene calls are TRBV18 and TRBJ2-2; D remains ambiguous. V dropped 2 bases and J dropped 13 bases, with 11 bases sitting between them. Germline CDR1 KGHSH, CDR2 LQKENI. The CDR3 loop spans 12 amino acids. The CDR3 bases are TGTGCCAGCTCACCAGGAGAAGGACGGCTGTTTTTT. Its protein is CASSPGEGRLFF.

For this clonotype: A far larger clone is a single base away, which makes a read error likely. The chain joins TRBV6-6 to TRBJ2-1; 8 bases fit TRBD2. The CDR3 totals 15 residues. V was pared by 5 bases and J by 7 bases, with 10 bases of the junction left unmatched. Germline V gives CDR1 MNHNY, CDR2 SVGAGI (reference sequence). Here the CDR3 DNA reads TGTGCCAGCAGTAAACTAGCGGCAGGGCCTAATGAGCAGTTCTTC. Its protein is CASSKLAAGPNEQFF.

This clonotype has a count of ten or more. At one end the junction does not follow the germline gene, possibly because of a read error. The CDR3 nucleotides are TGTGCCAGGAGTTTCGAACAGGGAATCCAAGAGAACACTGAAGCTTTCTTT. It specifies CARSFEQGIQENTEAFF. The V and J genes are TRBV28 and TRBJ1-1, with a weak D call TRBD1 (6 bases). There are 17 residues in the CDR3. CDR1 is MDHEN and CDR2 is SYDVKM in the germline V gene.

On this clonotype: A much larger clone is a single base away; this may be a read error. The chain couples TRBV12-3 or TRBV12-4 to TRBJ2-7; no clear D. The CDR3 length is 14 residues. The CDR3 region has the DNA TGTGCCAGCAGTTTTGGCCAGATAACCTACGAGCGGTACTTC. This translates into CASSFGQITYERYF.

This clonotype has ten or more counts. CDR3 sequence (DNA): TGCGCCAGCAGCTTGGGGCACGGGGGATACAATCAGCCCCAGCATTTT. This gives the protein CASSLGHGGYNQPQHF. The chain joins TRBV5-1 to TRBJ1-5, with D possibly matching TRBD1 (5 bases). The CDR3 extends over 16 amino acids. Germline V gives CDR1 SGHRS, CDR2 YFSETQ. The germline V and J ends were trimmed by 0 bases and 3 bases, with 13 bases remaining between them.

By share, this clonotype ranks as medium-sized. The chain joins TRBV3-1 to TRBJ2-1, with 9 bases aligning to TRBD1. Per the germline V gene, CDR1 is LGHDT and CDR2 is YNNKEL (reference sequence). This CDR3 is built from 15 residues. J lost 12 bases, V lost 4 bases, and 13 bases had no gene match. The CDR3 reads CASSLAGTGKEWQFF. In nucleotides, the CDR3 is TGTGCCAGCAGCCTGGCCGGGACAGGGAAGGAGTGGCAGTTCTTC.

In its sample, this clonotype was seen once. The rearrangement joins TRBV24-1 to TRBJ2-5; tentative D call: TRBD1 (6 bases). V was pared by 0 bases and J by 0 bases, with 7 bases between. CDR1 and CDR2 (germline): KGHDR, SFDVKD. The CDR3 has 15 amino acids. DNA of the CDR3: TGTGCCACCAGTGATTTGACAGGGAACCAAGAGACCCAGTACTTC. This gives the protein CATSDLTGNQETQYF.

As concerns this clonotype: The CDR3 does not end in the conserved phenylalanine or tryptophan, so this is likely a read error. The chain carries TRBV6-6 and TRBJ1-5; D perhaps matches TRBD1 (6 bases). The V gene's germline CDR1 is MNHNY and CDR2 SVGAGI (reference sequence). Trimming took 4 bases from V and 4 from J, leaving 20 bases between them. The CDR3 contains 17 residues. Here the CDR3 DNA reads TGTGCCAGCAGTTCATTGGGGGGGGCGGGGGGGAATCAGCCCCAGCATTCT. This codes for CASSSLGGAGGNQPQHS.

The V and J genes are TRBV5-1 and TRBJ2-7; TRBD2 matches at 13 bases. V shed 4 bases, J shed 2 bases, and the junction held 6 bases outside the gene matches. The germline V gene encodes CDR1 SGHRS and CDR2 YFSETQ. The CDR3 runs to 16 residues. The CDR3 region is CASSPQLAGGAYEQYF. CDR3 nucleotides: TGCGCCAGCAGCCCCCAACTAGCGGGAGGGGCCTACGAGCAGTACTTC.

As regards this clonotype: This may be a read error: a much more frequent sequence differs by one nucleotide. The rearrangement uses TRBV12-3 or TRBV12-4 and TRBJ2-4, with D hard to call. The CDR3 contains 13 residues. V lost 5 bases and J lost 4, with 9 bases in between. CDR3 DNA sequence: TGTGCCAGCAGTCGGGCCGGAAAAAACATTCAGTACTTC. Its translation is CASSRAGKNIQYF.

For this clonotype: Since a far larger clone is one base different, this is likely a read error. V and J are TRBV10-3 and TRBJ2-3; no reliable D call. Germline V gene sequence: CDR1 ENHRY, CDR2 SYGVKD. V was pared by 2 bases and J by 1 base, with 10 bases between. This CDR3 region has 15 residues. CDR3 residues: CAISETVGGTDTQYF. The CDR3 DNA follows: TGTGCCATCAGTGAGACTGTTGGGGGCACAGATACGCAGTATTTT.

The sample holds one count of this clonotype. CDR3 region: CASSLRGEGGNTIYF. The CDR3 bases are TGTGCCAGCAGCTTAAGGGGTGAGGGAGGAAACACCATATATTTT. The chain joins TRBV7-2 to TRBJ1-3; maybe TRBD1 (5 bases). The germline CDR1 and CDR2 sequences are SGHTA and FQGNSA. V was shortened by 2 bases and J by 4 bases, with 12 bases between the two germline ends. This CDR3 is built from 15 residues.

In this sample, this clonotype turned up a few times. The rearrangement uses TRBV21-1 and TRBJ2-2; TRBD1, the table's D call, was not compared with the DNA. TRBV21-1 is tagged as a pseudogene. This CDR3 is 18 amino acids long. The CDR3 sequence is CASSKPRDKQEPPGELFF. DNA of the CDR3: TGTGCCAGCAGCAAGCCCAGGGACAAACAAGAGCCTCCCGGGGAGCTGTTTTTT.

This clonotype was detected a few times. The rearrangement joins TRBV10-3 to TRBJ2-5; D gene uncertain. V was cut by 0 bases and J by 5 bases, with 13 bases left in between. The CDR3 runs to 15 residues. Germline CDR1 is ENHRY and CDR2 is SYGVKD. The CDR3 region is CAISESSARTETQYF. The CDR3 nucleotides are TGTGCCATCAGTGAGTCGAGCGCCAGGACGGAGACCCAGTACTTC.

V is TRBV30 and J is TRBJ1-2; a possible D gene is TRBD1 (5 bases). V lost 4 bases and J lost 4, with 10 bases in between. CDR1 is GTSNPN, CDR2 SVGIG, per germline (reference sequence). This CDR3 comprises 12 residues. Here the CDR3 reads CAWITDSYGYTF. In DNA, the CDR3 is TGTGCCTGGATTACCGACAGCTATGGCTACACCTTC.

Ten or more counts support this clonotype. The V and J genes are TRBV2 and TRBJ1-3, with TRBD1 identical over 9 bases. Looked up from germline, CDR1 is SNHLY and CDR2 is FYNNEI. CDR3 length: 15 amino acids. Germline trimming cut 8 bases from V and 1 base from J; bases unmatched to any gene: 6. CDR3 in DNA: TGTGCCAGCGGCGGACAGGGGTATTCTGGAAACACCATATATTTT. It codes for CASGGQGYSGNTIYF. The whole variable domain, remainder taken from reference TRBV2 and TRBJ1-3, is EPEVTQTPSHQVTQMGQEVILRCVPISNHLYFYWYRQILGQKVEFLVSFYNNEISEKSEIFDDQFSVERPDGSNFTLKIRSTKLEDSAMYFCASGGQGYSGNTIYFGEGSWLTVV.

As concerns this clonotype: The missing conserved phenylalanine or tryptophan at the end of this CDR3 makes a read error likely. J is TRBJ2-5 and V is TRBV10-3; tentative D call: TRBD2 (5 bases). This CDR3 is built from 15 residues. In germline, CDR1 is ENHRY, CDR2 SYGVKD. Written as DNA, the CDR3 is TGTGCCATCAGTGAGCCACTAGGTGGCCAAGGGACCCAGTACATC. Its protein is CAISEPLGGQGTQYI.

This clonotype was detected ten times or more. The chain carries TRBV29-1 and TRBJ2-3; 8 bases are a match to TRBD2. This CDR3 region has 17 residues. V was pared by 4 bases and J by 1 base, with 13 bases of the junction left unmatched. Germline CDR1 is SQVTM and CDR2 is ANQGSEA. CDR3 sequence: CSVAREGPRGGTDTQYF. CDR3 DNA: TGCAGCGTTGCTCGGGAGGGCCCTCGCGGGGGCACAGATACGCAGTATTTT.

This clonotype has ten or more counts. DNA for the CDR3: TGCAGCGTCCGAACAGGGGGTCATAACACCGGGGAGCTGTTTTTT. Protein sequence: CSVRTGGHNTGELFF. This chain uses TRBV29-1 with TRBJ2-2; 8 nucleotides line up with TRBD1. The germline gives CDR1 SQVTM, CDR2 ANQGSEA. V trimming: 6 bases; J trimming: 2 bases; junction bases outside the gene matches: 8. This CDR3 spans 15 amino acids.

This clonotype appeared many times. CDR3 amino acids: CASSIMTGGDEQYF. In DNA form, the CDR3 reads TGTGCCAGCAGCATTATGACAGGGGGCGACGAGCAGTACTTC. The J gene is TRBJ2-7, the V gene TRBV7-8; 10 bases are shared with TRBD1. The CDR3 totals 14 residues. Germline V gene sequence: CDR1 SGHVS, CDR2 FQNEAQ. Losses at the gene ends were 5 bases for V and 5 bases for J; bases not matched to a gene: 6.